This section outlines one T cell receptor (beta chain) sequence together with its context. The data belong to a study of shared clonotypes between healthy human individuals. On the study more broadly: A couple of female and three male donors aged 18 to 49 were enrolled.

The CDR3 covers 20 residues. Sequencing was performed with immunoSEQ multiplex PCR; in TCRdb, only in-frame clones are kept and a portion is missing. Here the sample spans nearly 750,000 clones, around 70% being singletons. The chain recombines TRBV1 with TRBJ1-2. TRBV1 is a pseudogene locus. The sequenced material came from memory CD4+ T cells sorted from blood. The sample's subset: CD45RA-negative fraction. The source is a woman aged 25 to 39 in good health. DNA of the CDR3: TGCACCAGCAGCCAAATTTGGGGAAACCCGAGTTTTTCGGCTAACTATGGCTACACCTTC. Translated: CTSSQIWGNPSFSANYGYTF.